Listed below are T cell receptor beta chains from one sample, sequenced in a study of neoadjuvant anti-PD-1 for oral cavity cancer. Using immunoSEQ multiplex PCR, the repertoire was profiled, and TCRdb retains in-frame clones only, with some absent. The repertoire consists of 9,500 to 15,000 clones, with 71% occurring once and the leading ten covering approximately 2.3%. This material consisted of PBMCs, taken after nivolumab (anti-PD-1) treatment. These receptors were taken from a person between 40 and 85 years old with oral cavity squamous cell carcinoma. Each CDR3 is given with its conserved first and last residue. A D gene is named only where the DNA matches it firmly. Only some rows state a clone size, as once, few, many or a class for expanded clones.

. . TRBJ2-1 TRBV4-1 CASSQPPAGTPVHGSYNEQFF TGCGCCAGCAGCCAACCTCCTGCCGGGACCCCGGTCCACGGCTCCTACAATGAGCAGTTCTTC
. . TRBJ1-1 TRBV5-1 CASSPGGGRGTEAFF TGCGCCAGCAGCCCGGGAGGGGGGAGAGGCACTGAAGCTTTCTTT
few . TRBJ2-1 TRBV11-2 CASSPISGPYNEQFF TGTGCCAGCAGCCCCATTAGCGGCCCCTACAATGAGCAGTTCTTC
. . TRBJ2-3 TRBV4-1 CASSQVTLDTDTQYF TGCGCCAGCAGCCAAGTCACCCTGGACACAGATACGCAGTATTTT
few TRBD1 TRBJ2-7 TRBV15 CATSTRDRSFYEQYF TGTGCCACCAGCACCCGGGACAGGTCTTTCTACGAGCAGTACTTC
. TRBD1 TRBJ1-2 TRBV19 CASSFSRGNPAGYTF TGTGCCAGTAGTTTTAGCAGGGGGAACCCTGCTGGCTACACCTTC
few TRBD1 TRBJ1-6 TRBV12-5 CASGSNRGLPYNSPLHF TGTGCTAGTGGTTCCAACAGGGGACTGCCCTATAATTCACCCCTCCACTTT
. . TRBJ1-2 TRBV27 CASSLSILEDGYTF TGTGCCAGCAGTTTATCTATATTGGAGGATGGCTACACCTTC
few . TRBJ1-5 TRBV19 CASSFLNGGISQPQHF TGTGCCAGTAGCTTTCTGAACGGGGGCATCAGTCAGCCCCAGCATTTT
. . TRBJ2-2 TRBV7-2 CASSLTYGTGELFF TGTGCCAGCAGCTTAACTTATGGCACCGGGGAGCTGTTTTTT
. TRBD1 TRBJ1-2 TRBV6-6 CASAPGTDYGYTF TGTGCCAGCGCGCCGGGGACAGACTATGGCTACACCTTC
. . TRBJ1-2 TRBV6-1 CASRSIVLEYGYTF TGTGCCAGCAGGAGTATAGTGTTGGAGTATGGCTACACCTTC
. TRBD1 TRBJ2-7 TRBV28 CASSPGQSYEQYF TGTGCCAGCAGCCCGGGACAGTCCTACGAGCAGTACTTC